Shown below are 15 T cell receptor beta chains from a single sample sequenced in a study of naive and memory T cell subsets. The SP2 primer and nested alpha and beta constant region primers amplified ligated cDNA in four rounds. Using its own MiXCR run on the 5' RACE reads, TCRdb lists one record per CDR3 protein. The sample includes 50,000 to 65,000 distinct CDR3 sequences, over 6% seen only once; the top ten take roughly 9.8%. TCR cDNA received a 3' ligated oligonucleotide that carried a UMI. The receptor source for this set is a female donor in good health.

V and J are TRBV11-2 and TRBJ2-7, with 7 bases lining up with TRBD1. Germline CDR1 is SGHAT and CDR2 is FQNNGV. The CDR3 runs 13 residues. With 4 bases clipped from V and 7 bases from J, the junction kept 7 bases outside the gene matches. The CDR3 sequence is CASSWDSPREQYF. For the CDR3, the DNA is TGTGCCAGCAGCTGGGACAGCCCCCGAGAGCAGTACTTC. The variable domain in full, completed from reference TRBV11-2 and TRBJ2-7, reads EAGVAQSPRYKIIEKRQSVAFWCNPISGHATLYWYQQILGQGPKLLIQFQNNGVVDDSQLPKDRFSAERLKGVDSTLKIQPAKLEDSAVYLCASSWDSPREQYFGPGTRLTVT.

This clonotype was seen a handful of times. The CDR3 region has the DNA TGTGCCAGTAGTAGAGGCAGCCTTAACACTGAAGCTTTCTTT. It yields the protein CASSRGSLNTEAFF. This chain uses TRBV19 with TRBJ1-1; D gene unclear. The germline V gene encodes CDR1 LNHDA and CDR2 SQIVND (reference sequence). V dropped 4 bases and J dropped 2 bases, with 11 bases sitting between them. The CDR3 is 14 residues long.

This clonotype was found many times. The chain couples TRBV19 to TRBJ1-3; the D is unclear. Looked up from germline, CDR1 is LNHDA and CDR2 is SQIVND (reference sequence). Trimming removed 9 bases from V and 0 bases from J, with 9 bases in between. This CDR3 comprises 13 residues. CDR3 loop: CASTWSSGNTIYF. CDR3 in DNA: TGTGCCAGCACTTGGAGCTCTGGAAACACCATATATTTT.

At least ten counts were recorded for this clonotype. V and J are TRBV27 and TRBJ1-5, with D possibly being TRBD1 (5 bases). The germline V and J ends were trimmed by 6 bases and 5 bases, with 14 bases remaining between them. Germline CDR1 reads MNHEY; CDR2 reads SMNVEV (reference sequence). CDR3 size: 14 residues. The CDR3 sequence: CASSLGPHHQPQHF. The DNA of the CDR3 is TGTGCCAGCAGCCTGGGGCCCCATCATCAGCCCCAGCATTTT.

The sample holds many counts of this clonotype. The chain couples TRBV29-1 to TRBJ1-2; 9 nucleotides align to TRBD1. The germline V gene encodes CDR1 SQVTM and CDR2 ANQGSEA. The CDR3 is 12 residues long. V shed 3 bases and J 7 bases; nucleotides not matched to a gene: 3. CDR3 nucleotide sequence: TGCAGCGTTGATGCGGACAGGGGTGGCTACACCTTC. Encoded protein: CSVDADRGGYTF.

CDR3 in amino acids: CSVWTVDQETQYF. As DNA, the CDR3 is TGCAGCGTTTGGACGGTTGATCAAGAGACCCAGTACTTC. This chain links TRBV29-1 with TRBJ2-5; no reliable D call. The germline CDR1 and CDR2 sequences are SQVTM and ANQGSEA. Between the trimmed V and J ends, which lost 5 bases and 2 bases, there was a span of 12 bases. The CDR3 sequence is 13 residues long. The variable domain in full, completed from reference TRBV29-1 and TRBJ2-5, reads SAVISQKPSRDICQRGTSLTIQCQVDSQVTMMFWYRQQPGQSLTLIATANQGSEATYESGFVIDKFPISRPNLTFSTLTVSNMSPEDSSIYLCSVWTVDQETQYFGPGTRLLVL.

This clonotype occurred many times. The V gene is TRBV9, the J gene TRBJ1-2, with TRBD1 as a possible D gene (5 bases). CDR1 SGDLS and CDR2 YYNGEE come from the germline V gene. The ends were cut back, 4 bases at V and 4 bases at J, with 14 bases in the middle. This CDR3 region has 14 residues. In DNA, the CDR3 is TGTGCCAGCAGCCCCGGTAGGACAACCTATGGCTACACCTTC. Residues: CASSPGRTTYGYTF. Full variable domain (rest looked up from reference TRBV9 and TRBJ1-2): DSGVTQTPKHLITATGQRVTLRCSPRSGDLSVYWYQQSLDQGLQFLIQYYNGEERAKGNILERFSAQQFPDLHSELNLSSLELGDSALYFCASSPGRTTYGYTFGSGTRLTVV.

The rearrangement joins TRBV5-6 to TRBJ2-3, with D possibly TRBD2 on 5 matching bases. Trimming took off 5 bases at V and 2 bases at J, with 9 bases between the two ends. The CDR3 is 13 residues long. CDR1 is SGHDT and CDR2 is YYEEEE in the germline V gene. The CDR3 DNA follows: TGTGCCAGCAGTTTGCGGGCCACAGATACGCAGTATTTT. Translated: CASSLRATDTQYF.

This chain links TRBV4-3 with TRBJ2-7; D uncertain. The CDR3 totals 15 residues. The V and J ends lost 0 bases and 5 bases respectively, with 14 bases between them. Per the germline V gene, CDR1 is LGHNA and CDR2 is YSLEER. The CDR3 sequence: CASSQDHVTANEQYF. CDR3 nucleotide sequence: TGCGCCAGCAGCCAAGATCATGTTACAGCTAACGAGCAGTACTTC.

There are many counts of this clonotype. This chain connects TRBV4-1 to TRBJ2-3; the D gene could be TRBD1 or TRBD2 (5 bases each). V was shortened by 7 bases and J by 6 bases, with 17 bases between the two germline ends. The CDR3 is 14 amino acids. CDR1 and CDR2 from the germline V gene are MGHRA and YSYEKL. The CDR3 here is CASKPGPGVDTQYF. DNA for the CDR3: TGCGCCAGCAAGCCGGGGCCTGGTGTCGATACGCAGTATTTT.

This clonotype has ten or more counts. The chain recombines TRBV4-3 with TRBJ1-1; D unresolved. The CDR3 sequence is 13 residues long. The germline gives CDR1 LGHNA, CDR2 YSLEER. The germline V and J ends were trimmed by 0 bases and 8 bases, with 10 bases remaining between them. This chain's CDR3 is CASSQDLRGEAFF. As DNA, the CDR3 is TGCGCCAGCAGCCAAGATTTAAGAGGGGAAGCTTTCTTT.

In this sample, this clonotype turned up many times. This chain connects TRBV6-6 to TRBJ1-1; D may be TRBD1 (5 bases). Germline CDR1 MNHNY, CDR2 SVGAGI (reference sequence). CDR3 length equals 14 residues. The V gene lost 5 bases and the J gene lost 3 bases, with 13 bases spanning the gap. The chain's CDR3 is CASSLGPGDTEAFF. The CDR3 DNA reads as TGTGCCAGCAGTCTAGGGCCGGGGGACACTGAAGCTTTCTTT.

In this sample, this clonotype turned up a few times. The chain has TRBV20-1 and TRBJ1-4; D is perhaps TRBD1 (5 bases). This CDR3 region has 16 residues. Germline V lookup: CDR1 DFQATT, CDR2 SNEGSKA (reference sequence). The V end lost 5 bases, the J end lost 0 bases, and 16 bases lay between the germline ends. In nucleotides, the CDR3 is TGCAGTGCTCCTGGGACGGGCCGCGCAACTAATGAAAAACTGTTTTTT. It encodes CSAPGTGRATNEKLFF.

J is TRBJ1-1 and V is TRBV3-1, with a tentative D call TRBD1 (5 bases). Per the germline V gene, CDR1 is LGHDT and CDR2 is YNNKEL (reference sequence). V was shortened by 2 bases and J by 7 bases, with 20 bases between the two germline ends. The CDR3 loop spans 16 amino acids. The CDR3 is CASSQHGTGGTREAFF. As DNA, the CDR3 is TGTGCCAGCAGCCAACACGGGACGGGGGGAACCCGTGAAGCTTTCTTT.

This clonotype was detected ten times or more. The chain carries TRBV18 and TRBJ1-5; D gene uncertain. Germline assignment: CDR1 KGHSH and CDR2 LQKENI. The CDR3 has 13 residues. V was cut by 2 bases and J by 6 bases, with 8 bases left in between. The DNA of the CDR3 is TGTGCCAGCTCACCAGGGGTAGGTCAGCCCCAGCATTTT. The encoded protein is CASSPGVGQPQHF.